The 7 T cell receptor beta chains listed next were all sequenced from one sample in a study of blood T cell repertoires in COVID-19. Here immunoSEQ multiplex PCR was the method, and the copy in TCRdb shows in-frame clones only, minus some. The sample has about 240,000 clones; around 88% are singletons. Specimen: peripheral blood. The receptors derive from a man older than 75 with acute or convalescent COVID-19.

The gene calls are TRBV4-3 and TRBJ1-5; D call uncertain. Germline V CDR1 and CDR2: LGHNA, YSLEER. This CDR3 has 13 residues. The germline V and J ends were trimmed by 1 base and 11 bases, with 12 bases remaining between them. The CDR3, as DNA: TGCGCCAGCAGCCAAGGCGAGGGTACGGCCCAGCATTTT. This sequence encodes CASSQGEGTAQHF.

The V and J genes are TRBV29-1 and TRBJ1-1; TRBD1 aligns across 9 bases. Losses at the gene ends were 3 bases for V and 5 bases for J; bases not matched to a gene: 4. Germline-derived CDR1 and CDR2 are SQVTM and ANQGSEA. The CDR3 totals 13 residues. CDR3 sequence: CSVETGGWTEAFF. The CDR3 DNA follows: TGCAGCGTTGAGACAGGGGGTTGGACTGAAGCTTTCTTT.

J is TRBJ1-6 and V is TRBV28; TRBD1 might be the D (5 bases). The germline CDR1 and CDR2 sequences are MDHEN and SYDVKM. The CDR3 is 12 residues long. The V end lost 4 bases, the J end lost 14 bases, and 12 bases lay between the germline ends. For the CDR3, the DNA is TGTGCCAGCAGTTCTGGTCTCAGGGCCCTCCACTTT. It specifies CASSSGLRALHF.

This chain joins TRBV5-1 and TRBJ2-1; a weak D match, TRBD1 (6 bases). V was trimmed by 4 bases and J by 2 bases, leaving 13 bases between them. CDR3 length equals 15 residues. The V gene's germline CDR1 is SGHRS and CDR2 YFSETQ. The CDR3 here is CASSAGQGTYNEQFF. In DNA, the CDR3 is TGCGCCAGCAGCGCCGGGCAGGGGACCTACAATGAGCAGTTCTTC.

DNA of the CDR3: TGTGCCAGCAGCCAAGATGCGGGGGGATGGAACAGGGGCACTGAAGCTTTCTTT. It is translated as CASSQDAGGWNRGTEAFF. V gene TRBV3-1 (or the pseudogene TRBV3-2) combines with J gene TRBJ1-1; TRBD1 matches 7 bases. V dropped 0 bases and J dropped 4; count of bases not matched to a gene: 14. The CDR3 is made up of 18 amino acids. Germline V lookup: CDR1 LGHDT, CDR2 YNNKEL (reference sequence).

The chain employs TRBV5-1 and TRBJ1-1; 9 nucleotides line up with TRBD1. V lost 3 bases, J lost 1 base, and 4 bases stayed unmatched. Looked up from germline, CDR1 is SGHRS and CDR2 is YFSETQ. The CDR3 is 15 amino acids. The CDR3 spells CASSWTGEKNTEAFF. CDR3 nucleotide sequence: TGCGCCAGCAGCTGGACAGGGGAAAAGAACACTGAAGCTTTCTTT.

The rearrangement uses TRBV28 and TRBJ1-4; 7 bases are shared with TRBD1. V was pared by 6 bases and J by 1 base, with 5 bases of the junction left unmatched. CDR3 length: 15 amino acids. Per germline, CDR1 MDHEN and CDR2 SYDVKM. DNA for the CDR3: TGTGCCAGCAGGGCTTACAGGGGAACTAATGAAAAACTGTTTTTT. Translating it yields CASRAYRGTNEKLFF.